This TCR beta chain was identified during a study of T cell repertoires in cytomegalovirus infection. Background on the study: It was the public TCR beta signatures that indicated both CMV infection and matching HLA type. Study conclusions and caveats: What dominated the ex vivo response were HLA-C-restricted CMV-specific TCR beta clonotypes. Public TCR beta family frequency separated CMV-and-HLA carriers, including in an independent cohort.

TCRdb used MiXCR to reprocess the reads, holding one entry per CDR3 protein. This sample has about 320,000 distinct CDR3 sequences; over 7.5% occur once, and the top ten carry around 4%. This CDR3 comprises 15 residues. Trimming left V 4 bases short and J 5 bases short, with 18 bases between. Per the germline V gene, CDR1 is MDHEN and CDR2 is SYDVKM. On this clonotype itself: The antigen remains undetermined.

The gene calls are TRBV28 and TRBJ2-7; D ambiguous. The sequencing sample was made of PBMCs. The source of this sequence is a human donor in good health (CMV status not recorded). Some clones in this sample may be carry-over from other donors' samples. The CDR3 DNA reads as TGTGCCAGCAGTTCTCTACTTCCCTTCTCTGACGAGCAGTACTTC. It yields the protein CASSSLLPFSDEQYF.